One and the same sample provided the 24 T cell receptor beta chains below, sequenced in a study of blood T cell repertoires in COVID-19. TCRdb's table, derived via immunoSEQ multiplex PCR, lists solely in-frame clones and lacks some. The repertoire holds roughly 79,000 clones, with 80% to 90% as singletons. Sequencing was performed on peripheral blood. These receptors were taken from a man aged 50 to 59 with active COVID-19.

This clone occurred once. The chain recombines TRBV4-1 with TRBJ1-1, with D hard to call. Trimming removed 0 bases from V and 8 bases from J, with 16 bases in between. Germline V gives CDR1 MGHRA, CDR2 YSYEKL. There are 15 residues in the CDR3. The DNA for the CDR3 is TGCGCCAGCAGCCAAGAGGCCGTTGCGGGTAGAGAAGCTTTCTTT. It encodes CASSQEAVAGREAFF.

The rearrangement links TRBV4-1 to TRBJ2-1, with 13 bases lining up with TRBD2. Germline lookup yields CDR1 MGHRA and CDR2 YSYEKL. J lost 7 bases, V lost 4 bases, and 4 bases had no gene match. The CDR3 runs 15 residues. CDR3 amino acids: CASSLGLAGSNEQFF. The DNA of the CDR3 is TGCGCCAGCAGCCTGGGACTAGCGGGGTCTAATGAGCAGTTCTTC.

CDR3 sequence (DNA): TGTGCCAGCTCGCCAATCTCCGGGACAGGGGTAGACGAGCAGTACTTC. Its translation: CASSPISGTGVDEQYF. V and J are TRBV18 and TRBJ2-7, with 10 bases aligning to TRBD1. CDR3 length: 16 amino acids. Germline assignment: CDR1 KGHSH and CDR2 LQKENI. After removal of 6 bases from V and 5 bases from J, the junction contained 13 bases not matched to a gene.

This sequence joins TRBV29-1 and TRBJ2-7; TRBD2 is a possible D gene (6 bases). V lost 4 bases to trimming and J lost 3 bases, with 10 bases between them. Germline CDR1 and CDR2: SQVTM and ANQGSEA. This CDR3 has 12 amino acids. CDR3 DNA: TGCAGCGTTGTGGAGGGTAACTACGAGCAGTACTTC. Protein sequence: CSVVEGNYEQYF.

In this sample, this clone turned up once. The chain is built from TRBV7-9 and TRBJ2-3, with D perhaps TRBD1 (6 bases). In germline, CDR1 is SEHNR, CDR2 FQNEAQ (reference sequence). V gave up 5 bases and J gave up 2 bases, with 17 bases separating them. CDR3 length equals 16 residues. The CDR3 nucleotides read TGTGCCAGCAGCCCCTCCAGGGGTTTTGCCACAGATACGCAGTATTTT. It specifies CASSPSRGFATDTQYF. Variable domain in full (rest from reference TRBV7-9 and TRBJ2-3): DTGVSQNPRHKITKRGQNVTFRCDPISEHNRLYWYRQTLGQGPEFLTYFQNEAQLEKSRLLSDRFSAERPKGSFSTLEIQRTEQGDSAMYLCASSPSRGFATDTQYFGPGTRLTVL.

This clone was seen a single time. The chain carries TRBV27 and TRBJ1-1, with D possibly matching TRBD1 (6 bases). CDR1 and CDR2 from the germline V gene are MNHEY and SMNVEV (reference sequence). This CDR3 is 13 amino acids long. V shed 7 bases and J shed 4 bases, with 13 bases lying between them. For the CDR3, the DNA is TGTGCCAGCATCAAGGGGGGGAGCACTGAAGCTTTCTTT. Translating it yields CASIKGGSTEAFF.

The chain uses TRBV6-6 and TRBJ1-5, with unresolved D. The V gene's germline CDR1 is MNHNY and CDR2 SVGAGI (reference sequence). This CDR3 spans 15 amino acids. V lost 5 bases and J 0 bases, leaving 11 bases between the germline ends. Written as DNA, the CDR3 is TGTGCCAGCAGTAAGACGGGAGTTAGCAATCAGCCCCAGCATTTT. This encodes CASSKTGVSNQPQHF.

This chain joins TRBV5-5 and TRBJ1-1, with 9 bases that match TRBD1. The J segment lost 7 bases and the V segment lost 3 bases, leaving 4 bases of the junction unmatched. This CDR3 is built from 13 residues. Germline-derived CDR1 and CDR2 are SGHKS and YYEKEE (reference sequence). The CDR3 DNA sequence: TGTGCCAGCAGCTGGGACAGGGTTAATGAAGCTTTCTTT. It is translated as CASSWDRVNEAFF.

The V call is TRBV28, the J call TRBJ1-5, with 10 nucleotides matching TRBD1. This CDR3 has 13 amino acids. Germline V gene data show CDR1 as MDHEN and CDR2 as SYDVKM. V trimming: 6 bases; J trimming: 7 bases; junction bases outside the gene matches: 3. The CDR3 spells CASRDRGHQPQHF. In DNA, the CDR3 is TGTGCCAGCAGAGACAGGGGGCACCAGCCCCAGCATTTT.

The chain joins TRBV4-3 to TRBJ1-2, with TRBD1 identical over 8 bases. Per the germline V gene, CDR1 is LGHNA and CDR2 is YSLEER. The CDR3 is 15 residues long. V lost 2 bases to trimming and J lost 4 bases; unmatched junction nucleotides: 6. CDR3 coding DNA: TGCGCCAGCAGCCAAAACCGGGACAGGTTCTATGGCTACACCTTC. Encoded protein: CASSQNRDRFYGYTF.

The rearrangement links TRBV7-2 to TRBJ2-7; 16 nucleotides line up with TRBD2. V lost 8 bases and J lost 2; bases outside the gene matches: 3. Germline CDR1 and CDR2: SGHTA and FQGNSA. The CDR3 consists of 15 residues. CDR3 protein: CASGTSGGAAYEQYF. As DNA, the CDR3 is TGTGCCAGCGGGACTAGCGGGGGGGCCGCCTACGAGCAGTACTTC.

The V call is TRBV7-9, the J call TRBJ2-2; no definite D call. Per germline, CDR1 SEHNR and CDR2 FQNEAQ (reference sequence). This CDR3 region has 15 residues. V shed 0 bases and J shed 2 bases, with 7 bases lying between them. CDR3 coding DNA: TGTGCCAGCAGCTTAGCAGACTTAAACACCGGGGAGCTGTTTTTT. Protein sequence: CASSLADLNTGELFF.

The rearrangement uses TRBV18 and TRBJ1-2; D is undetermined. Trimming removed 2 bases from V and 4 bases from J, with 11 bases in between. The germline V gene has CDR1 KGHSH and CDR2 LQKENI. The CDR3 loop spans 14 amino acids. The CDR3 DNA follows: TGTGCCAGCTCACCAGAACCGGCGGGCTATGGCTACACCTTC. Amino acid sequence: CASSPEPAGYGYTF. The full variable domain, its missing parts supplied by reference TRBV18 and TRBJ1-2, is NAGVMQNPRHLVRRRGQEARLRCSPMKGHSHVYWYRQLPEEGLKFMVYLQKENIIDESGMPKERFSAEFPKEGPSILRIQQVVRGDSAAYFCASSPEPAGYGYTFGSGTRLTVV.

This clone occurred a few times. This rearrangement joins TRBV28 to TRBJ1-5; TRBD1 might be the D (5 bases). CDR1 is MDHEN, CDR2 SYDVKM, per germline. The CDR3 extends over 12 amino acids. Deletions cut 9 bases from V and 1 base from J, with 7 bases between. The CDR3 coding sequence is TGTGCCAGTTACAGGAGCAATCAGCCCCAGCATTTT. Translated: CASYRSNQPQHF.

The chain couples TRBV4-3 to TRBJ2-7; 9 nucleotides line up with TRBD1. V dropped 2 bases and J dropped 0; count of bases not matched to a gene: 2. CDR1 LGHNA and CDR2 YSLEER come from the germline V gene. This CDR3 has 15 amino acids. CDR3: CASSQRTGDSYEQYF. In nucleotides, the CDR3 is TGCGCCAGCAGCCAACGGACAGGGGACTCCTACGAGCAGTACTTC.

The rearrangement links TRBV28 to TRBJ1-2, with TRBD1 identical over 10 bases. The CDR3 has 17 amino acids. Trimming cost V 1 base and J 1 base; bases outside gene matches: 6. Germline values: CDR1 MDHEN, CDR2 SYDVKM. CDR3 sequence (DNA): TGTGCCAGCAGTTTATTGCTCGGGACAGGGGTTAACTATGGCTACACCTTC. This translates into CASSLLLGTGVNYGYTF.

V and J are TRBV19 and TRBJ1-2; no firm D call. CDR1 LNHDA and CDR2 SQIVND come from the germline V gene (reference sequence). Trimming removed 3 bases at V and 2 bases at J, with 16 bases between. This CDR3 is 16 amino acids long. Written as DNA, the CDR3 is TGTGCCAGTAGTATGGGTTCGGGAATCTTAAACTATGGCTACACCTTC. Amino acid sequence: CASSMGSGILNYGYTF.

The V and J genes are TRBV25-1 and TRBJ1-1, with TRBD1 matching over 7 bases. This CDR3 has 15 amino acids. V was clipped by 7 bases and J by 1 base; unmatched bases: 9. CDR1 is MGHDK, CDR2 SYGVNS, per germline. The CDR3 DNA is TGTGCCAGCACTCAGACAGGGAAGACGAACACTGAAGCTTTCTTT. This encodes CASTQTGKTNTEAFF.

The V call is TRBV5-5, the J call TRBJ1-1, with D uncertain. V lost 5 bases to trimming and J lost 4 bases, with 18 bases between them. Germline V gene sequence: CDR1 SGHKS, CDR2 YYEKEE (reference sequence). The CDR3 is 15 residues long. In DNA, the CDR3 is TGTGCCAGCAGACTTAGCGGGGTAACGGGCACTGAAGCTTTCTTT. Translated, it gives CASRLSGVTGTEAFF.

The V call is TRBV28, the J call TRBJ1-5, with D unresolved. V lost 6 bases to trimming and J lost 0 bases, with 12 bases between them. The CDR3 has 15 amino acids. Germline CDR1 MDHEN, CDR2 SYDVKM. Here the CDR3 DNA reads TGTGCCAGCAGAGGAGGTTCCCATAGCAATCAGCCCCAGCATTTT. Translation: CASRGGSHSNQPQHF.

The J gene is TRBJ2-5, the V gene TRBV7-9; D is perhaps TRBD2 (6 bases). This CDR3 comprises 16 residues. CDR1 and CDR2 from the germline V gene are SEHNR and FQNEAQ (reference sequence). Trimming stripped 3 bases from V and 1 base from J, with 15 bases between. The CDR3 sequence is CASSLGPGLIQETQYF. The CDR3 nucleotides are TGTGCCAGCAGCTTGGGTCCGGGACTGATCCAAGAGACCCAGTACTTC.

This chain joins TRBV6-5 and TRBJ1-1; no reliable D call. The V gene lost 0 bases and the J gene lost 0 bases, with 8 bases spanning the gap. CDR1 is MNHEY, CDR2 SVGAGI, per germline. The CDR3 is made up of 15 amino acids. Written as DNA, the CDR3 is TGTGCCAGCAGTTACTCTCGGGTATTGAACACTGAAGCTTTCTTT. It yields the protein CASSYSRVLNTEAFF.

The CDR3 protein is CASIMNTEAFF. The CDR3 DNA follows: TGTGCCAGCATCATGAACACTGAAGCTTTCTTT. The chain carries TRBV6-5 and TRBJ1-1, with D unclear. The CDR3 extends over 11 amino acids. V lost 7 bases and J lost 0, with 3 bases in between. The germline CDR1 and CDR2 sequences are MNHEY and SVGAGI.

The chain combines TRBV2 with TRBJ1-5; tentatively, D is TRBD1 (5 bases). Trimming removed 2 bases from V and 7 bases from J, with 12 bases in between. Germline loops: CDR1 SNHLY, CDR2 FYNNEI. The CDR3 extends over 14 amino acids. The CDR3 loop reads CASSELGEGQPQHF. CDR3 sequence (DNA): TGTGCCAGCAGTGAATTGGGGGAGGGGCAGCCCCAGCATTTT.